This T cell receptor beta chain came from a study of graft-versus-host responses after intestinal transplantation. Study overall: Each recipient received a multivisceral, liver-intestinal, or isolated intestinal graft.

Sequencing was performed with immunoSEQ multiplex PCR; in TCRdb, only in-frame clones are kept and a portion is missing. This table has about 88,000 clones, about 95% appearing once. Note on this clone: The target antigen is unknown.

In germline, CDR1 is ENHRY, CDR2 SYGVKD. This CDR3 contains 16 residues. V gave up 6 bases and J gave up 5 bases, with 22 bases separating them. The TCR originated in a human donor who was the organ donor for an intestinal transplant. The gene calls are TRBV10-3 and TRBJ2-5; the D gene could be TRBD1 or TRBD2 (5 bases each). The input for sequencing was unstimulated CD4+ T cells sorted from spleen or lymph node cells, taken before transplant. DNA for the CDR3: TGTGCCATCAGCCCCCGGGACGCCCGGGCTGGTGAGACCCAGTACTTC. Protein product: CAISPRDARAGETQYF.